The 24 T cell receptor beta chains below all came from one sample that was sequenced in a study of T-cell memory formation after mild COVID-19. TCRdb used MiXCR to reprocess the 5' RACE reads, holding one entry per CDR3 protein. The sample gives hundreds of thousands of distinct CDR3 sequences, under 30% of which show up once; 13% is in the top ten. The sequenced sample was PBMCs or a T cell subset sorted from them (not recorded which). These receptors originate from an adult woman who had mild COVID-19 (a few samples of this study predate the infection). Cell type and time point are not known.

The rearrangement links TRBV7-2 to TRBJ2-1, with 8 nucleotides matching TRBD2. This CDR3 is built from 16 residues. The ends lost 0 bases at V and 9 bases at J; junction bases unmatched: 10. The germline CDR1 and CDR2 sequences are SGHTA and FQGNSA. The CDR3 sequence: CASSLAGAGVRGEQFF. The CDR3 DNA is TGTGCCAGCAGCTTAGCGGGAGCGGGAGTACGCGGTGAGCAGTTCTTC.

The rearrangement uses TRBV4-3 and TRBJ2-7; 11 nucleotides align to TRBD2. Germline trimming cut 1 base from V and 3 bases from J; bases unmatched to any gene: 2. Germline assignment: CDR1 LGHNA and CDR2 YSLEER. The CDR3 is made up of 15 amino acids. The CDR3 here is CASSQALAGGYEQYF. Here the CDR3 DNA reads TGCGCCAGCAGCCAAGCCCTAGCGGGAGGCTACGAGCAGTACTTC.

The J gene is TRBJ1-3, the V gene TRBV4-3; D gene uncertain. V was trimmed by 4 bases and J by 3 bases, leaving 7 bases between them. Looked up from germline, CDR1 is LGHNA and CDR2 is YSLEER. The CDR3 is 13 amino acids. CDR3 loop: CASSRVFGNTIYF. As DNA, the CDR3 is TGCGCCAGCAGCCGAGTATTTGGAAACACCATATATTTT.

The J gene is TRBJ2-3, the V gene TRBV27; D is possibly TRBD2 (5 bases). Germline CDR1 and CDR2: MNHEY and SMNVEV (reference sequence). V was trimmed by 10 bases and J by 10 bases, leaving 18 bases between them. The CDR3 runs to 12 residues. CDR3 in DNA: TGTGCCACCCAGGACGACCCCGGGGCGCAGTATTTT. Its translation: CATQDDPGAQYF.

This clonotype was detected once. The CDR3 sequence: CASGDAVIETFF. The CDR3 DNA follows: TGTGCCAGTGGGGATGCCGTTATCGAGACTTTCTTT. This chain links TRBV19 with TRBJ1-1; D remains unclear. CDR3 size: 12 residues. V shed 8 bases and J shed 12 bases, with 19 bases lying between them. The germline CDR1 and CDR2 sequences are LNHDA and SQIVND (reference sequence).

This clonotype was picked up a small number of times. The V gene is TRBV12-3 or TRBV12-4, the J gene TRBJ2-1; TRBD1 or TRBD2 may be the D gene (5 bases each). The V and J ends lost 7 bases and 6 bases respectively, with 16 bases between them. This CDR3 comprises 14 residues. Here the CDR3 reads CASITGTPVNEQFF. The CDR3 DNA reads TGTGCCAGCATTACCGGGACCCCCGTCAATGAGCAGTTCTTC.

The chain employs TRBV5-1 and TRBJ1-6, with 7 bases lining up with TRBD1. This CDR3 is 14 amino acids long. V shed 5 bases and J 9 bases; nucleotides not matched to a gene: 8. Germline lookup yields CDR1 SGHRS and CDR2 YFSETQ. CDR3 residues: CASRQGDRVSPLHF. The CDR3 DNA reads as TGCGCCAGCAGACAAGGAGACAGGGTTTCACCCCTCCACTTT. The entire variable domain, with the rest obtained from reference TRBV5-1 and TRBJ1-6, is as follows: KAGVTQTPRYLIKTRGQQVTLSCSPISGHRSVSWYQQTPGQGLQFLFEYFSETQRNKGNFPGRFSGRQFSNSRSEMNVSTLELGDSALYLCASRQGDRVSPLHFGNGTRLTVT.

J is TRBJ2-1 and V is TRBV11-2, with TRBD1 as a possible D gene (6 bases). CDR1 SGHAT and CDR2 FQNNGV come from the germline V gene. V was shortened by 3 bases and J by 4 bases, with 13 bases between the two germline ends. The CDR3 has 15 residues. The CDR3 DNA reads as TGTGCCAGCAGCTTGGGGGACATCTTTTACAATGAGCAGTTCTTC. It encodes CASSLGDIFYNEQFF.

This clonotype was counted once. The V gene is TRBV20-1, the J gene TRBJ1-3; tentatively, D is TRBD1 (5 bases). V dropped 4 bases and J dropped 4 bases, with 17 bases sitting between them. The CDR3 length is 15 residues. CDR1 is DFQATT, CDR2 SNEGSKA, per germline (reference sequence). The DNA for the CDR3 is TGCAGTGCTATCCCCCGGGGCAGGGTGGGAAACACCATATATTTT. Translated, it gives CSAIPRGRVGNTIYF.

This chain links TRBV28 with TRBJ1-5; D gene uncertain. V was clipped by 7 bases and J by 6 bases, with 7 bases between them. The CDR3 sequence is 11 residues long. Germline V gene data show CDR1 as MDHEN and CDR2 as SYDVKM. The DNA of the CDR3 is TGTGCCAGCAATTTCCGTCAGCCCCAGCATTTT. It translates to CASNFRQPQHF.

The CDR3 here is CASGLPSGRAAGQEQFF. CDR3 DNA: TGTGCTAGTGGTTTGCCAAGCGGGAGGGCCGCCGGTCAGGAGCAGTTCTTC. The genes are TRBV12-5 and TRBJ2-1, with 10 bases matching TRBD2. J was trimmed by 10 bases and V by 2 bases; bases with no gene match: 14. The CDR3 contains 17 residues. The germline V gene encodes CDR1 LGHNT and CDR2 FRNRAP.

A few counts support this clonotype. CDR3 DNA: TGTGCCAGCAGTGGGTGGAATTCACCCCTCCACTTT. Amino acid sequence: CASSGWNSPLHF. This chain connects TRBV9 to TRBJ1-6; no firm D call. The CDR3 spans 12 residues. V lost 5 bases to trimming and J lost 7 bases, with 7 bases between them. Germline V gene data show CDR1 as SGDLS and CDR2 as YYNGEE.

V gene TRBV18 combines with J gene TRBJ2-3; D is perhaps TRBD2 (6 bases). V was pared by 1 base and J by 0 bases, with 17 bases between. In germline, CDR1 is KGHSH, CDR2 LQKENI. The CDR3 is made up of 18 amino acids. CDR3 sequence (DNA): TGTGCCAGCTCACCACTTTTATCGACTAGTTCCAGCACAGATACGCAGTATTTT. This encodes CASSPLLSTSSSTDTQYF.

In its sample, this clonotype was seen once. This rearrangement joins TRBV24-1 to TRBJ2-3, with 12 nucleotides matching TRBD2. This CDR3 has 18 residues. With 4 bases clipped from V and 0 bases from J, the junction kept 7 bases outside the gene matches. Germline V gene sequence: CDR1 KGHDR, CDR2 SFDVKD. The CDR3 region is CATSDPGLAGLSTDTQYF. The CDR3 nucleotides read TGTGCCACCAGTGACCCCGGACTAGCGGGGCTTAGCACAGATACGCAGTATTTT.

The chain uses TRBV9 and TRBJ2-7; perhaps TRBD2 as D (7 bases). From germline, CDR1 is SGDLS and CDR2 YYNGEE. V shed 4 bases and J shed 2 bases, with 19 bases lying between them. This CDR3 has 16 amino acids. The CDR3 is CASSPRGGAIPYEQYF. The DNA of the CDR3 is TGTGCCAGCAGCCCCAGAGGGGGGGCGATTCCCTACGAGCAGTACTTC.

The chain recombines TRBV7-9 with TRBJ2-2, with 12 bases lining up with TRBD2. The junction had 9 bases not matched to a gene; V was cut back by 5 bases and J by 5 bases. Germline CDR1 is SEHNR and CDR2 is FQNEAQ (reference sequence). This CDR3 contains 17 residues. CDR3 sequence: CASSAALAGGRTGELFF. CDR3 DNA sequence: TGTGCCAGCAGCGCTGCGCTAGCGGGAGGGAGGACCGGGGAGCTGTTTTTT.

This chain uses TRBV20-1 with TRBJ2-1; tentative D call: TRBD2 (5 bases). V lost 3 bases to trimming and J lost 5 bases, with 20 bases between them. In germline, CDR1 is DFQATT, CDR2 SNEGSKA (reference sequence). The CDR3 spans 16 residues. CDR3 amino acids: CSASTPSSQADNEQFF. Written as DNA, the CDR3 is TGCAGTGCTAGCACCCCTAGCTCCCAGGCGGACAATGAGCAGTTCTTC.

This clonotype was observed a few times. The chain combines TRBV4-2 with TRBJ2-3, with TRBD2 matching 8 bases. The ends lost 5 bases at V and 0 bases at J; junction bases unmatched: 7. CDR3 length: 16 amino acids. From germline, CDR1 is LGHNA and CDR2 YNFKEQ. CDR3: CASSTRTSSSTDTQYF. CDR3 DNA sequence: TGTGCCAGCAGCACTCGGACTAGCTCTAGCACAGATACGCAGTATTTT.

This chain connects TRBV12-3 or TRBV12-4 to TRBJ2-2; D may be TRBD2 (6 bases). Trimming removed 2 bases at V and 3 bases at J, with 16 bases between. CDR3 length: 17 residues. The CDR3 DNA follows: TGTGCCAGCAGTTTAAGGAGGGTAGCGAGATACACCGGGGAGCTGTTTTTT. It is translated as CASSLRRVARYTGELFF.

The chain joins TRBV6-5 to TRBJ2-3; D is uncertain. The CDR3 runs 13 residues. V was trimmed by 7 bases and J by 5 bases, leaving 13 bases between them. Per the germline V gene, CDR1 is MNHEY and CDR2 is SVGAGI. The CDR3 sequence: CASTARSRDTQYF. CDR3 bases: TGTGCCAGCACCGCACGGAGTAGAGATACGCAGTATTTT.

The chain carries TRBV15 and TRBJ2-1, with D perhaps matching TRBD1 or TRBD2 (5 bases each). The V gene's germline CDR1 is LNHNV and CDR2 YYDKDF (reference sequence). There are 15 residues in the CDR3. Trimming left V 0 bases short and J 7 bases short, with 13 bases between. The CDR3 region has the DNA TGTGCCACCAGCAGAGATCCTGAAGAGGGGAATGAGCAGTTCTTC. Encoded protein: CATSRDPEEGNEQFF. The variable domain in full, completed from reference TRBV15 and TRBJ2-1, reads DAMVIQNPRYQVTQFGKPVTLSCSQTLNHNVMYWYQQKSSQAPKLLFHYYDKDFNNEADTPDNFQSRRPNTSFCFLDIRSPGLGDTAMYLCATSRDPEEGNEQFFGPGTRLTVL.

This sequence joins TRBV29-1 and TRBJ2-2; D not resolved. This CDR3 spans 12 amino acids. The germline V gene encodes CDR1 SQVTM and CDR2 ANQGSEA. Trimming removed 2 bases at V and 7 bases at J, with 8 bases between. The CDR3 spells CSVEKAFGELFF. CDR3 in DNA: TGCAGCGTTGAAAAAGCTTTCGGGGAGCTGTTTTTT.

This clonotype was counted ten times or more. V is TRBV4-1 and J is TRBJ1-1; D is unresolved. V was clipped by 1 base and J by 0 bases, with 3 bases between them. Germline V gene sequence: CDR1 MGHRA, CDR2 YSYEKL. This CDR3 contains 13 residues. Here the CDR3 reads CASSQGMNTEAFF. Here the CDR3 DNA reads TGCGCCAGCAGCCAAGGTATGAACACTGAAGCTTTCTTT.

The chain employs TRBV3-1 and TRBJ2-7, with unresolved D. The CDR3 covers 13 residues. Trimming removed 1 base from V and 13 bases from J, with 17 bases in between. Germline V gene data show CDR1 as LGHDT and CDR2 as YNNKEL (reference sequence). The DNA for the CDR3 is TGTGCCAGCAGCCAAGGCTCCCTTTATGGGTACTACTTC. Its translation is CASSQGSLYGYYF.